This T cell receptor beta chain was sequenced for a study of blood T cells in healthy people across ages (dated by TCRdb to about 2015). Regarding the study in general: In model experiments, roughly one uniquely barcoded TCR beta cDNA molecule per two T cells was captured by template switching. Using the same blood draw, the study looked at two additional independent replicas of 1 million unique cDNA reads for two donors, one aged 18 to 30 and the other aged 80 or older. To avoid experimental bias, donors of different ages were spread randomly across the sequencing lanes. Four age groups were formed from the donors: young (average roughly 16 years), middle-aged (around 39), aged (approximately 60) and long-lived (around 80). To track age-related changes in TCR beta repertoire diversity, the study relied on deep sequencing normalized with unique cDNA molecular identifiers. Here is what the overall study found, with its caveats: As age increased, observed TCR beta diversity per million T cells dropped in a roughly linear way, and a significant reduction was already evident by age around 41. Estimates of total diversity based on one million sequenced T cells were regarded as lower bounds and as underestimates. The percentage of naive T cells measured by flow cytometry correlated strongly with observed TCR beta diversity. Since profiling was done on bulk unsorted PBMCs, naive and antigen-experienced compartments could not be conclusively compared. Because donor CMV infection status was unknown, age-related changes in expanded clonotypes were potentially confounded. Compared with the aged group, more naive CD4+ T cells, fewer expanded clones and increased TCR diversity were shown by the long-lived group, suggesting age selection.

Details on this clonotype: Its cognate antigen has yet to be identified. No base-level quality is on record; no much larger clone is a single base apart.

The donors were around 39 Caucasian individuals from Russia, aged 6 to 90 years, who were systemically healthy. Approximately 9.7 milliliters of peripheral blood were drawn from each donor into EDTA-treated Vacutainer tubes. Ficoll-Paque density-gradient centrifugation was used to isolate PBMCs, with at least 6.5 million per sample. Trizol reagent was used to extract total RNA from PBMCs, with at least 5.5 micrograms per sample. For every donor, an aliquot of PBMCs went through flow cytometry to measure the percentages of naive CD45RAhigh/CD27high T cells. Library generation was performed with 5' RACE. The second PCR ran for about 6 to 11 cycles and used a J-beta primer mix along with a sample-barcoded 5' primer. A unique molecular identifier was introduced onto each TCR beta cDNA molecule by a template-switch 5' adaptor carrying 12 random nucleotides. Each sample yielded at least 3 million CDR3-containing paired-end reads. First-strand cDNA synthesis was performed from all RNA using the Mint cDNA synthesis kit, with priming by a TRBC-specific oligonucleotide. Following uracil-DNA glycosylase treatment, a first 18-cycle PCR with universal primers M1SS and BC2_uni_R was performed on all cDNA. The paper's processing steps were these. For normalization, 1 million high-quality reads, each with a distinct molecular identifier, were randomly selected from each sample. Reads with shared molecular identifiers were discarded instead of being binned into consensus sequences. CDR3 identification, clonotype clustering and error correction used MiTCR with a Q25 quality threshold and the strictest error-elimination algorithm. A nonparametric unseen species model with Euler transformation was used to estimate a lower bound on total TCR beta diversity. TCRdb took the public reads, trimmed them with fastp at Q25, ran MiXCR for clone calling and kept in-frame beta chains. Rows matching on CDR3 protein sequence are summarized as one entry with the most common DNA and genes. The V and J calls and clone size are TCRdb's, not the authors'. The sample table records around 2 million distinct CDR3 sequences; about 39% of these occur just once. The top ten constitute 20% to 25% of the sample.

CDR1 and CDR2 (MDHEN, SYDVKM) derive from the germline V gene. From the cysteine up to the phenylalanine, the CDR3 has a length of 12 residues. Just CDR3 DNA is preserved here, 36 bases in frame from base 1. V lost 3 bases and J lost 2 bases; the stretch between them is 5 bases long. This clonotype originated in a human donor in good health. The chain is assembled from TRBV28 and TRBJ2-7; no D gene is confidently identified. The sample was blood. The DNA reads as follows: TGTGCCAGCAGTTTCCCAACCTACGAGCAGTACTTC. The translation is CASSFPTYEQYF.